This TCR beta chain was identified in a study of T cell repertoires in cytomegalovirus infection. This clonotype showed up just a few times. The V segment lost 0 bases and the J segment 4 bases; nucleotides outside the gene matches: 6. The germline CDR1 and CDR2 sequences are SGHVS and FQNEAQ. This CDR3 contains 15 residues. In TCRdb, the reads were re-called with MiXCR into one record per CDR3 protein. The sample has about 240,000 distinct CDR3 sequences, about 5.9% seen once; the top ten hold 5.5% to 8%. V usage is TRBV7-8 and J usage is TRBJ2-7; 7 bases line up with TRBD1. This clonotype was obtained from a human donor in good health (CMV status not recorded). Some clones in this sample may be carry-over from other donors' samples. Sequenced: PBMCs. The CDR3: CASSLAGTALYEQYF. DNA for the CDR3: TGTGCCAGCAGCTTAGCCGGGACAGCTCTTTACGAGCAGTACTTC.